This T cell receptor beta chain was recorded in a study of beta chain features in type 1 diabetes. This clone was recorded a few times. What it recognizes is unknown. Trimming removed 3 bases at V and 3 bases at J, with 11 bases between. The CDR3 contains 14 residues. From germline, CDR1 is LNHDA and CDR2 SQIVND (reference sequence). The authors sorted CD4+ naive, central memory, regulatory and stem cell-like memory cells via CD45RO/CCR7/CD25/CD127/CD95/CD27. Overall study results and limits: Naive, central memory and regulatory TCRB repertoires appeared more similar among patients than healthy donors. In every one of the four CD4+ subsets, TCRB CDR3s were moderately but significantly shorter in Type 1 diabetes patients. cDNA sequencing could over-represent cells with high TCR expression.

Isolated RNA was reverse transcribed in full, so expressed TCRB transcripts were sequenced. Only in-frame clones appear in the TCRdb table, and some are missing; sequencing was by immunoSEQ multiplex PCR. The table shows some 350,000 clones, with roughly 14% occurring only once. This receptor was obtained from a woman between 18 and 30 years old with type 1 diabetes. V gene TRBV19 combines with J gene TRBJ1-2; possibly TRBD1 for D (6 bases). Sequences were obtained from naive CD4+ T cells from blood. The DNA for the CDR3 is TGTGCCAGTAGTATCGCGGGGGGCTACTATGGCTACACCTTC. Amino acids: CASSIAGGYYGYTF.